The next 25 T cell receptor beta chains were all read from a single sample in a study of blood T cell repertoires in COVID-19. The assay was immunoSEQ multiplex PCR, and TCRdb's table has in-frame clones only and misses some. Of over 350,000 clones listed, roughly 85% are singletons. The sample taken for sequencing was peripheral blood. The source of these receptors is a woman in her 30s with active or convalescent COVID-19.

The rearrangement uses TRBV18 and TRBJ1-5; possibly TRBD1 for D (5 bases). Germline-derived CDR1 and CDR2 are KGHSH and LQKENI. The V end lost 6 bases, the J end lost 4 bases, and 10 bases lay between the germline ends. The CDR3 loop spans 13 amino acids. The DNA of the CDR3 is TGTGCCAGCTCCCAGACAGAGAATCAGCCCCAGCATTTT. It is translated as CASSQTENQPQHF.

This clone occurred a few times. CDR3 nucleotides: TGTGCCAGCAGCCTTCGGACAGTTCAAGAGACCCAGTACTTC. It specifies CASSLRTVQETQYF. This chain connects TRBV5-6 to TRBJ2-5, with D perhaps TRBD1 (6 bases). The CDR3 runs to 14 residues. The ends were cut back, 4 bases at V and 2 bases at J, with 12 bases in the middle. CDR1 is SGHDT, CDR2 YYEEEE, per germline.

This clone was observed a single time. This sample includes further DNA sequences coding for the same CDR3. The chain carries TRBV18 and TRBJ2-3; D remains ambiguous. The CDR3 has 14 residues. V was pared by 0 bases and J by 0 bases, with 4 bases between. Germline V gene lookup returns CDR1 KGHSH and CDR2 LQKENI. For the CDR3, the DNA is TGTGCCAGCTCACCACCTTCTAGCACAGATACGCAGTATTTT. It codes for CASSPPSSTDTQYF.

The chain links TRBV7-9 to TRBJ1-6; the D is unclear. Germline V lookup: CDR1 SEHNR, CDR2 FQNEAQ (reference sequence). V lost 5 bases to trimming and J lost 6 bases, with 14 bases between them. This CDR3 is built from 15 residues. CDR3 DNA sequence: TGTGCCAGCAGCCGACTAACTGGAAGTAATTCACCCCTCCACTTT. As protein: CASSRLTGSNSPLHF.

V and J are TRBV7-2 and TRBJ1-6; a possible D gene is TRBD1 (5 bases). The CDR3 is 13 residues long. The ends were cut back, 4 bases at V and 11 bases at J, with 12 bases in the middle. Germline V CDR1 and CDR2: SGHTA, FQGNSA. The CDR3 sequence: CASSSSRETPLHF. CDR3 nucleotides: TGTGCCAGCAGCTCGAGCAGGGAAACACCCCTCCACTTT. Drawing the rest from reference TRBV7-2 and TRBJ1-6, the complete variable domain is GAGVSQSPSNKVTEKGKDVELRCDPISGHTALYWYRQSLGQGLEFLIYFQGNSAPDKSGLPSDRFSAERTGGSVSTLTIQRTQQEDSAVYLCASSSSRETPLHFGNGTRLTVT.

The chain joins TRBV19 to TRBJ2-2; 9 positions agree with TRBD2. The CDR3 runs to 16 residues. The germline gives CDR1 LNHDA, CDR2 SQIVND (reference sequence). Unmatched junction bases numbered 8, after V lost 3 bases and J lost 6 bases. CDR3: CASSIWASGEAGELFF. Here the CDR3 DNA reads TGTGCCAGTAGTATTTGGGCTAGCGGGGAAGCCGGGGAGCTGTTTTTT.

The chain uses TRBV19 and TRBJ2-5, with TRBD1 matching over 9 bases. Trimming removed 2 bases from V and 5 bases from J; junction bases left unmatched: 9. CDR1 and CDR2 (germline): LNHDA, SQIVND (reference sequence). CDR3 length: 16 amino acids. The CDR3 loop reads CASSISGDREYETQYF. The CDR3 DNA follows: TGTGCCAGTAGTATAAGTGGGGACAGGGAGTATGAGACCCAGTACTTC.

The chain carries TRBV20-1 and TRBJ1-1; possible D gene TRBD1, 5 bases. CDR1 is DFQATT, CDR2 SNEGSKA, per germline (reference sequence). V lost 3 bases and J lost 1, with 15 bases in between. This CDR3 is 15 amino acids long. CDR3 sequence: CSASSAGKANTEAFF. The CDR3 nucleotides read TGCAGTGCTAGTTCAGCAGGGAAGGCGAACACTGAAGCTTTCTTT.

CDR3: CASSLFGTGGRADTQYF. As DNA, the CDR3 is TGTGCCAGCAGCTTGTTTGGGACAGGGGGTAGGGCAGATACGCAGTATTTT. The genes are TRBV5-8 and TRBJ2-3; 11 nucleotides align to TRBD1. Germline lookup yields CDR1 SGHTS and CDR2 YDEGEE. With 1 base clipped from V and 4 bases from J, the junction kept 8 bases outside the gene matches. This CDR3 is 17 amino acids long.

The chain uses TRBV3-1 (or the pseudogene TRBV3-2) and TRBJ1-4; 8 bases are a match to TRBD1. Germline values: CDR1 LGHDT, CDR2 YNNKEL (reference sequence). CDR3 length: 15 amino acids. V lost 4 bases, J lost 8 bases, and 9 bases stayed unmatched. Here the CDR3 reads CASSLRTGWNEKLFF. The CDR3, as DNA: TGTGCCAGCAGCCTGCGGACAGGGTGGAACGAAAAACTGTTTTTT.

V is TRBV4-1 and J is TRBJ2-7, with D possibly TRBD1 on 5 matching bases. The CDR3 is made up of 13 amino acids. Deletions cut 0 bases from V and 12 bases from J, with 15 bases between. The V gene's germline CDR1 is MGHRA and CDR2 YSYEKL. CDR3: CASSQEPWGLRYF. DNA of the CDR3: TGCGCCAGCAGCCAAGAACCTTGGGGCCTTCGGTACTTC.

The chain combines TRBV4-1 with TRBJ1-2, with 10 bases lining up with TRBD1. Trimming removed 1 base from V and 5 bases from J; junction bases left unmatched: 7. CDR1 MGHRA and CDR2 YSYEKL come from the germline V gene. This CDR3 is built from 16 residues. The CDR3 loop reads CASSQVGQGEIYGYTF. CDR3 nucleotide sequence: TGCGCCAGCAGCCAAGTCGGACAGGGGGAAATTTATGGCTACACCTTC.

The chain uses TRBV19 and TRBJ1-4; TRBD1 matches at 7 bases. The CDR3 contains 14 residues. After removal of 2 bases from V and 8 bases from J, the junction contained 5 bases not matched to a gene. Germline V gene sequence: CDR1 LNHDA, CDR2 SQIVND (reference sequence). CDR3 coding DNA: TGTGCCAGTAGTATACTAGGGGGCGACGAAAAACTGTTTTTT. This codes for CASSILGGDEKLFF.

The V gene is TRBV10-3, the J gene TRBJ2-1; 8 nucleotides align to TRBD1. There are 17 residues in the CDR3. After removal of 1 base from V and 4 bases from J, the junction contained 9 bases not matched to a gene. Per the germline V gene, CDR1 is ENHRY and CDR2 is SYGVKD. CDR3 DNA: TGTGCCATCAGTGAGTTCAACGCGGGACAGGCTTACAATGAGCAGTTCTTC. Protein product: CAISEFNAGQAYNEQFF.

The gene calls are TRBV5-6 and TRBJ1-6, with D possibly matching TRBD1 (5 bases). CDR1 and CDR2 (germline): SGHDT, YYEEEE. The CDR3 covers 14 residues. V lost 2 bases and J lost 10, with 13 bases in between. The CDR3 nucleotides are TGTGCCAGCAGCTTAGGGGAACGACAGTCACCCCTCCACTTT. Translated: CASSLGERQSPLHF.

This rearrangement joins TRBV3-1 (or the pseudogene TRBV3-2) to TRBJ2-3; D gene uncertain. The CDR3 loop spans 13 amino acids. The ends were cut back, 2 bases at V and 5 bases at J, with 8 bases in the middle. CDR1 and CDR2 (germline): LGHDT, YNNKEL (reference sequence). CDR3 in amino acids: CASSQSPVDTQYF. The CDR3 bases are TGTGCCAGCAGCCAATCTCCCGTAGATACGCAGTATTTT.

The V gene is TRBV11-2, the J gene TRBJ2-7; D remains unclear. Trimming stripped 5 bases from V and 1 base from J, with 3 bases between. CDR3 length: 11 residues. Germline V gene sequence: CDR1 SGHAT, CDR2 FQNNGV. CDR3 nucleotides: TGTGCCAGCAGCCCTTCCTACGAGCAGTACTTC. Amino acids: CASSPSYEQYF.

This clone was observed once. The chain recombines TRBV5-4 with TRBJ1-4; weak D call: TRBD1 (6 bases). CDR1 is SGHNT and CDR2 is YYREEE in the germline V gene (reference sequence). The CDR3 runs 16 residues. V was pared by 3 bases and J by 8 bases, with 20 bases between. The CDR3 coding sequence is TGTGCCAGCAGCTGGAACGGACAGTCGAATTGGGAAAAACTGTTTTTT. Translated, it gives CASSWNGQSNWEKLFF.

A few counts support this clone. The chain uses TRBV5-3 and TRBJ2-2; D is perhaps TRBD2 (6 bases). TRBV5-3 has ORF status, its function being uncertain. V was cut by 0 bases and J by 0 bases, with 9 bases left in between. The CDR3 has 16 residues. The CDR3, as DNA: TGTGCCAGAAGCTTGGGGCGGGAACCGAACACCGGGGAGCTGTTTTTT. Its protein is CARSLGREPNTGELFF.

This clone was recorded a few times. This chain connects TRBV2 to TRBJ1-2; D is uncertain. V lost 6 bases to trimming and J lost 4 bases, with 12 bases between them. The CDR3 is 13 residues long. CDR1 is SNHLY and CDR2 is FYNNEI in the germline V gene. Here the CDR3 DNA reads TGTGCCAGCAGGCTCCCCGGGGTCTATGGCTACACCTTC. Translated: CASRLPGVYGYTF.

The chain couples TRBV7-9 to TRBJ1-5; 10 positions match TRBD1. The germline V gene encodes CDR1 SEHNR and CDR2 FQNEAQ (reference sequence). The CDR3 consists of 16 residues. The junction had 8 bases not matched to a gene; V was cut back by 5 bases and J by 4 bases. CDR3 nucleotide sequence: TGTGCCAGCAGCCGACTAACGGGACAGGGGAATCAGCCCCAGCATTTT. Translated, it gives CASSRLTGQGNQPQHF.

The chain joins TRBV6-6 to TRBJ1-2; 7 nucleotides align to TRBD1. This CDR3 contains 15 residues. From germline, CDR1 is MNHNY and CDR2 SVGAGI (reference sequence). V lost 2 bases and J lost 0; bases outside the gene matches: 3. CDR3 region: CASSYRTGANYGYTF. The CDR3 DNA sequence: TGTGCCAGCAGTTACAGGACAGGAGCTAACTATGGCTACACCTTC.

The rearrangement joins TRBV5-6 to TRBJ1-1; no firm D call. This CDR3 is built from 12 residues. CDR1 and CDR2 from the germline V gene are SGHDT and YYEEEE. With 0 bases removed from V and 8 bases from J, the gap between germline ends came to 8 bases. CDR3 region: CASSLGGREAFF. As DNA, the CDR3 is TGTGCCAGCAGCTTGGGAGGCAGAGAAGCTTTCTTT. The whole variable domain, remainder taken from reference TRBV5-6 and TRBJ1-1, is DAGVTQSPTHLIKTRGQQVTLRCSPKSGHDTVSWYQQALGQGPQFIFQYYEEEERQRGNFPDRFSGHQFPNYSSELNVNALLLGDSALYLCASSLGGREAFFGQGTRLTVV.

The rearrangement joins TRBV28 to TRBJ1-3; a weak D match, TRBD1 (5 bases). Germline V gives CDR1 MDHEN, CDR2 SYDVKM. The CDR3 runs 13 residues. The V end lost 7 bases, the J end lost 0 bases, and 7 bases lay between the germline ends. The CDR3 DNA is TGTGCCAGCATTCAGGGCTCTGGAAACACCATATATTTT. It is translated as CASIQGSGNTIYF.

This clone was found a few times. The V call is TRBV18, the J call TRBJ2-2, with D possibly matching TRBD1 (6 bases). The CDR3 length is 16 residues. Germline values: CDR1 KGHSH, CDR2 LQKENI. V lost 6 bases to trimming and J lost 1 base, with 15 bases between them. The CDR3 bases are TGTGCCAGCTCGTTCACAGGGTTAAGGAACACCGGGGAGCTGTTTTTT. It specifies CASSFTGLRNTGELFF.